Included here is one T cell receptor beta chain sequence, with context. These data belong to a study of blood T cell repertoires in COVID-19. On the study more broadly: Italy, Spain and the United States were the sources of the convalescent and acute COVID-19 samples. Sources were T cells, B-cell-depleted T cells, or PBMCs; the material itself was cDNA or gDNA.

Germline-derived CDR1 and CDR2 are SEHNR and FQNEAQ (reference sequence). The CDR3 is 13 residues long. V dropped 0 bases and J dropped 4 bases, with 5 bases sitting between them. Authors' methods: Amplifying reference gene primers gave estimates of nucleated cell counts. Assay used: immunoSEQ multiplex PCR; TCRdb lists only in-frame clones, some missing. That table furnishes V, J and clone size, whereas the DNA furnished D and trimming. The sample has roughly 150,000 clones, 70% to 90% seen once. The sequence derives from a human donor in a cohort sampled during active COVID-19. Sequences were obtained from peripheral blood. The chain recombines TRBV7-9 with TRBJ2-3; D remains ambiguous. In DNA form, the CDR3 reads TGTGCCAGCAGCTTAGCTGGGCCAGATACGCAGTATTTT. This gives the protein CASSLAGPDTQYF.